The 17 T cell receptor beta chains reported below all come from one sample, sequenced in a study of T-cell memory formation after mild COVID-19. From the 5' RACE reads, TCRdb called clonotypes with MiXCR, one entry per CDR3 protein. The data show a few hundred thousand distinct CDR3 sequences, with 25% to 30% seen just once and roughly 12% held by the top ten. Sequencing used PBMCs or a T cell subset sorted from them (not recorded which). The receptor source for this set is an adult woman who had mild COVID-19 (a few samples of this study predate the infection). Cell type and time point are not known.

In this sample, this clonotype turned up a few times. The gene calls are TRBV7-6 and TRBJ2-7, with no clear D. The V and J ends lost 2 bases and 0 bases respectively, with 14 bases between them. The germline V gene has CDR1 SGHVS and CDR2 FNYEAQ. The CDR3 totals 16 residues. The CDR3: CASSLSPGSSSYEQYF. In DNA form, the CDR3 reads TGTGCCAGCAGCTTATCTCCAGGATCCAGCTCCTACGAGCAGTACTTC.

In DNA form, the CDR3 reads TGCAGCGTTAACCGTTACAGGGCTACTGACTCCTACGAGCAGTACTTC. Translated: CSVNRYRATDSYEQYF. The chain uses TRBV29-1 and TRBJ2-7; a possible D gene is TRBD1 (6 bases). The CDR3 is 16 amino acids. The V end lost 5 bases, the J end lost 0 bases, and 20 bases lay between the germline ends. CDR1 SQVTM and CDR2 ANQGSEA come from the germline V gene.

This chain joins TRBV20-1 and TRBJ2-1, with 10 bases matching TRBD2. Germline trimming cut 3 bases from V and 6 bases from J; bases unmatched to any gene: 11. The CDR3 totals 16 residues. Germline V lookup: CDR1 DFQATT, CDR2 SNEGSKA (reference sequence). CDR3 coding DNA: TGCAGTGCTAGGGCCAGCGGGGGGGCCGGGTTCAATGAGCAGTTCTTC. This encodes CSARASGGAGFNEQFF.

This clonotype has a handful of counts. The rearrangement uses TRBV4-3 and TRBJ2-2; 13 positions match TRBD2. Trimming at V came to 1 base and at J to 6 bases, leaving 2 bases not matched to a gene. The CDR3 is 16 residues long. Per the germline V gene, CDR1 is LGHNA and CDR2 is YSLEER. The CDR3 DNA is TGCGCCAGCAGCCAAGGGGGACTAGCGGGATCCGGGGAGCTGTTTTTT. This translates into CASSQGGLAGSGELFF.

The chain is built from TRBV9 and TRBJ2-7, with TRBD1 as a possible D gene (6 bases). Germline V gene data show CDR1 as SGDLS and CDR2 as YYNGEE. The V end was cut by 4 bases, the J end by 2 bases, with 16 bases between. The length of the CDR3 is 15 residues. As DNA, the CDR3 is TGTGCCAGCAGCTTAACACCAGGGGACCCCTACGAGCAGTACTTC. Protein sequence: CASSLTPGDPYEQYF.

This clonotype was seen a handful of times. This chain uses TRBV3-1 with TRBJ2-1; 8 bases agree with TRBD1. J was trimmed by 2 bases and V by 4 bases; bases with no gene match: 10. This CDR3 is built from 17 residues. Germline CDR1 LGHDT, CDR2 YNNKEL (reference sequence). The CDR3 sequence is CASSPGGTGRTYNEQFF. CDR3 coding DNA: TGTGCCAGCAGCCCCGGCGGGACAGGCCGTACCTACAATGAGCAGTTCTTC.

This sequence joins TRBV30 and TRBJ1-2; 9 bases fit TRBD1. V was clipped by 1 base and J by 5 bases; unmatched bases: 5. The CDR3 contains 14 residues. From germline, CDR1 is GTSNPN and CDR2 SVGIG (reference sequence). The CDR3 here is CAWSGGTGLYGYTF. CDR3 DNA: TGTGCCTGGAGTGGAGGGACAGGGCTTTATGGCTACACCTTC. The full variable domain, its missing parts supplied by reference TRBV30 and TRBJ1-2, is SQTIHQWPATLVQPVGSPLSLECTVEGTSNPNLYWYRQAAGRGLQLLFYSVGIGQISSEVPQNLSASRPQDRQFILSSKKLLLSDSGFYLCAWSGGTGLYGYTFGSGTRLTVV.

This chain links TRBV6-1 with TRBJ1-6, with 7 nucleotides matching TRBD1. V was pared by 2 bases and J by 7 bases, with 5 bases of the junction left unmatched. The CDR3 loop spans 15 amino acids. Germline CDR1 reads MNHNS; CDR2 reads SASEGT. The CDR3 sequence: CASSEPDRWNSPLHF. The CDR3 nucleotides are TGTGCCAGCAGTGAACCGGACAGGTGGAATTCACCCCTCCACTTT.

The V gene is TRBV2, the J gene TRBJ2-5; 11 nucleotides match TRBD2. CDR1 is SNHLY, CDR2 FYNNEI, per germline. Trimming removed 8 bases from V and 4 bases from J; junction bases left unmatched: 9. This CDR3 has 15 amino acids. The DNA of the CDR3 is TGTGCCAGCTTGAGACTAGCGGGGTTCGGAGAGACCCAGTACTTC. It yields the protein CASLRLAGFGETQYF. Looking up the rest from reference TRBV2 and TRBJ2-5 gives the full variable domain: EPEVTQTPSHQVTQMGQEVILRCVPISNHLYFYWYRQILGQKVEFLVSFYNNEISEKSEIFDDQFSVERPDGSNFTLKIRSTKLEDSAMYFCASLRLAGFGETQYFGPGTRLLVL.

This clonotype occurred a few times. This chain links TRBV18 with TRBJ1-1, with D uncertain. This CDR3 spans 13 amino acids. Germline CDR1 KGHSH, CDR2 LQKENI. The V end was cut by 2 bases, the J end by 1 base, with 5 bases between. CDR3 in amino acids: CASSPKENTEAFF. CDR3 nucleotides: TGTGCCAGCTCACCAAAAGAGAACACTGAAGCTTTCTTT.

This chain joins TRBV5-6 and TRBJ2-7, with 8 positions matching TRBD2. This CDR3 comprises 16 residues. Germline-derived CDR1 and CDR2 are SGHDT and YYEEEE. V lost 1 base to trimming and J lost 1 base; unmatched junction nucleotides: 7. CDR3 residues: CASSLQTLAASYEQYF. The CDR3 DNA reads TGTGCCAGCAGCTTGCAAACACTAGCGGCATCCTACGAGCAGTACTTC.

In this sample, this clonotype turned up a few times. The chain has TRBV20-1 and TRBJ2-3; D possibly uses TRBD1 or TRBD2 (5 bases each). The ends were cut back, 4 bases at V and 0 bases at J, with 17 bases in the middle. CDR3 size: 16 residues. CDR1 is DFQATT, CDR2 SNEGSKA, per germline (reference sequence). CDR3: CSATGPEGDSTDTQYF. CDR3 DNA: TGCAGTGCTACGGGGCCCGAAGGCGATAGCACAGATACGCAGTATTTT.

The chain is built from TRBV27 and TRBJ2-5; D not certain. V gave up 3 bases and J gave up 2 bases, with 10 bases separating them. Germline CDR1 is MNHEY and CDR2 is SMNVEV (reference sequence). The CDR3 runs to 14 residues. The CDR3 loop reads CASSFSPSQETQYF. CDR3 DNA: TGTGCCAGCAGTTTCTCCCCCAGTCAAGAGACCCAGTACTTC.

V gene TRBV18 combines with J gene TRBJ1-2; 7 bases align to TRBD1. Trimming at V came to 6 bases and at J to 6 bases, leaving 4 bases not matched to a gene. Germline lookup yields CDR1 KGHSH and CDR2 LQKENI. The CDR3 loop spans 12 amino acids. Written as DNA, the CDR3 is TGTGCCAGCTCGGAACAGGGGAATGGCTACACCTTC. Amino acids: CASSEQGNGYTF.

This clonotype appeared a few times. The chain employs TRBV7-8 and TRBJ1-1; 8 bases line up with TRBD1. This CDR3 is built from 15 residues. Germline CDR1 reads SGHVS; CDR2 reads FQNEAQ. V lost 1 base to trimming and J lost 4 bases; unmatched junction nucleotides: 5. CDR3 DNA sequence: TGTGCCAGCAGCTTAGTTCCAGGGGGCCCCACTGAAGCTTTCTTT. As protein: CASSLVPGGPTEAFF.

This clonotype has a handful of counts. The chain combines TRBV12-3 or TRBV12-4 with TRBJ2-1, with D possibly being TRBD1 (5 bases). This CDR3 is 14 amino acids long. Trimming shortened V by 3 bases and J by 9 bases, and 15 bases separated the two germline ends. CDR3: CASSFSTRATEQFF. CDR3 nucleotides: TGTGCCAGCAGTTTCTCGACCAGGGCAACTGAGCAGTTCTTC.

The sample holds a few counts of this clonotype. This chain uses TRBV5-1 with TRBJ1-1; no firm D call. CDR3 size: 13 residues. The germline V gene has CDR1 SGHRS and CDR2 YFSETQ. The V end lost 4 bases, the J end lost 4 bases, and 11 bases lay between the germline ends. CDR3 in DNA: TGCGCCAGCAGCCTTGGGCAGATCACTGAAGCTTTCTTT. Translated: CASSLGQITEAFF.